The next 26 T cell receptor beta chains were all read from a single sample in a study of circulating and synovial CD4+ cells in juvenile arthritis. Profiling relied on immunoSEQ multiplex PCR, and the TCRdb table lists in-frame clones only, not all of them. The repertoire holds around 17,000 clones, approximately 90% seen once, with 0.73% in the top ten. What was sequenced was CD4+ T cells from blood. Receptor source: a human donor with juvenile idiopathic arthritis.

The chain employs TRBV7-2 and TRBJ2-3; 12 bases map to TRBD2. Germline-derived CDR1 and CDR2 are SGHTA and FQGNSA. CDR3 size: 15 residues. Germline trimming cut 4 bases from V and 4 bases from J; bases unmatched to any gene: 3. CDR3 in amino acids: CASSSSGGVSDTQYF. DNA for the CDR3: TGTGCCAGCAGCTCTAGCGGGGGGGTTTCAGATACGCAGTATTTT. Looking up the rest from reference TRBV7-2 and TRBJ2-3 gives the full variable domain: GAGVSQSPSNKVTEKGKDVELRCDPISGHTALYWYRQSLGQGLEFLIYFQGNSAPDKSGLPSDRFSAERTGGSVSTLTIQRTQQEDSAVYLCASSSSGGVSDTQYFGPGTRLTVL.

V is TRBV2 and J is TRBJ1-1; no clear D gene. The V gene's germline CDR1 is SNHLY and CDR2 FYNNEI. This CDR3 contains 13 residues. V was trimmed by 7 bases and J by 1 base, leaving 10 bases between them. CDR3 amino acids: CASILDGNTEAFF. CDR3 DNA: TGTGCCAGCATCCTAGACGGGAACACTGAAGCTTTCTTT. Using reference TRBV2 and TRBJ1-1 for the parts outside the CDR3, the full variable domain is EPEVTQTPSHQVTQMGQEVILRCVPISNHLYFYWYRQILGQKVEFLVSFYNNEISEKSEIFDDQFSVERPDGSNFTLKIRSTKLEDSAMYFCASILDGNTEAFFGQGTRLTVV.

This clone came up once. The genes are TRBV7-2 and TRBJ2-7, with 7 bases matching TRBD1. Germline V CDR1 and CDR2: SGHTA, FQGNSA. The junction had 6 bases not matched to a gene; V was cut back by 5 bases and J by 2 bases. This CDR3 region has 14 residues. In nucleotides, the CDR3 is TGTGCCAGCAGCCCCCAGGGACAGACCTACGAGCAGTACTTC. Residues: CASSPQGQTYEQYF.

The chain employs TRBV7-2 and TRBJ2-1; 7 nucleotides line up with TRBD2. This CDR3 comprises 15 residues. Germline-derived CDR1 and CDR2 are SGHTA and FQGNSA. V shed 8 bases and J 2 bases; nucleotides not matched to a gene: 9. The CDR3: CASRPRGLAYNEQFF. The CDR3 DNA reads TGTGCCAGCCGACCTAGAGGACTAGCCTACAATGAGCAGTTCTTC.

This clone was seen once. The chain has TRBV9 and TRBJ2-1; 8 bases line up with TRBD2. Germline values: CDR1 SGDLS, CDR2 YYNGEE. V lost 2 bases to trimming and J lost 6 bases; unmatched junction nucleotides: 13. There are 17 residues in the CDR3. The CDR3 is CASSVEKLAAGPNEQFF. The CDR3 DNA follows: TGTGCCAGCAGCGTCGAAAAACTAGCGGCGGGCCCCAATGAGCAGTTCTTC.

A few counts support this clone. This chain links TRBV2 with TRBJ2-3; tentative D call: TRBD1 (6 bases). The CDR3 consists of 13 residues. With 5 bases removed from V and 6 bases from J, the gap between germline ends came to 12 bases. The germline V gene encodes CDR1 SNHLY and CDR2 FYNNEI. The CDR3 sequence: CASSWGRWDTQYF. In DNA, the CDR3 is TGTGCCAGCAGTTGGGGGCGTTGGGATACGCAGTATTTT.

The gene calls are TRBV5-1 and TRBJ2-1; D perhaps matches TRBD2 (6 bases). Per germline, CDR1 SGHRS and CDR2 YFSETQ. The CDR3 spans 16 residues. The V gene lost 0 bases and the J gene lost 0 bases, with 10 bases spanning the gap. CDR3 in amino acids: CASSLGLGLSYNEQFF. The CDR3 DNA is TGCGCCAGCAGCTTGGGACTAGGACTCTCCTACAATGAGCAGTTCTTC.

This chain links TRBV5-6 with TRBJ2-2, with D perhaps TRBD2 (6 bases). The germline V gene encodes CDR1 SGHDT and CDR2 YYEEEE. The CDR3 runs to 16 residues. The germline V and J ends were trimmed by 5 bases and 1 base, with 15 bases remaining between them. The CDR3 loop is CASSHPGRLNTGELFF. Here the CDR3 DNA reads TGTGCCAGCAGTCATCCAGGGAGGCTGAACACCGGGGAGCTGTTTTTT.

In nucleotides, the CDR3 is TGTGCCTGGAGTGTACAAGGCAGGGACTACGAGCAGTACTTC. Protein: CAWSVQGRDYEQYF. The chain uses TRBV30 and TRBJ2-7; D might be TRBD1 (5 bases). The V end was cut by 0 bases, the J end by 3 bases, with 12 bases between. This CDR3 has 14 residues. Germline V gives CDR1 GTSNPN, CDR2 SVGIG (reference sequence).

This sequence joins TRBV28 and TRBJ2-2, with D possibly TRBD1 on 5 matching bases. Germline values: CDR1 MDHEN, CDR2 SYDVKM. There are 13 residues in the CDR3. V lost 6 bases, J lost 0 bases, and 5 bases lay in between. The CDR3 loop is CASSRANTGELFF. The CDR3 DNA follows: TGTGCCAGCAGCAGGGCGAACACCGGGGAGCTGTTTTTT.

This CDR3 is CASSSWAGTGGADTQYF. CDR3 in DNA: TGTGCCAGCAGCTCGTGGGCCGGGACAGGGGGCGCGGATACGCAGTATTTT. The chain couples TRBV13 to TRBJ2-3; 12 bases are a match to TRBD1. Germline CDR1 and CDR2: PRHDT and FYEKMQ (reference sequence). This CDR3 region has 17 residues. V trimming: 4 bases; J trimming: 6 bases; junction bases outside the gene matches: 11.

This chain links TRBV4-1 with TRBJ1-5; no firm D call. Germline assignment: CDR1 MGHRA and CDR2 YSYEKL. The CDR3 extends over 13 amino acids. Between the trimmed V and J ends, which lost 0 bases and 5 bases, there was a span of 5 bases. As DNA, the CDR3 is TGCGCCAGCAGCCAAGATCGAGATCAGCCCCAGCATTTT. Protein product: CASSQDRDQPQHF.

The CDR3 sequence: CASSPRAQGARTGELFF. Written as DNA, the CDR3 is TGTGCCAGCTCACCGCGAGCACAGGGGGCGCGCACCGGGGAGCTGTTTTTT. The rearrangement links TRBV18 to TRBJ2-2; TRBD1 matches at 9 bases. The CDR3 runs 17 residues. CDR1 is KGHSH and CDR2 is LQKENI in the germline V gene. J lost 4 bases, V lost 3 bases, and 9 bases had no gene match.

The chain links TRBV6-1 to TRBJ1-1; D ambiguous. CDR1 is MNHNS, CDR2 SASEGT, per germline. The CDR3 contains 14 residues. Trimming left V 2 bases short and J 4 bases short, with 11 bases between. The CDR3 sequence is CASSEPRAGTEAFF. DNA of the CDR3: TGTGCCAGCAGTGAACCGCGGGCAGGCACTGAAGCTTTCTTT.

This clone was detected once. The rearrangement uses TRBV7-2 and TRBJ2-7, with 7 bases lining up with TRBD1. With 2 bases clipped from V and 2 bases from J, the junction kept 6 bases outside the gene matches. The CDR3 length is 15 residues. Germline V gene data show CDR1 as SGHTA and CDR2 as FQGNSA. CDR3 nucleotide sequence: TGTGCCAGCAGCTTATATAACCAGGGGGCCTACGAGCAGTACTTC. Its translation: CASSLYNQGAYEQYF. The complete variable domain, with remaining parts taken from reference TRBV7-2 and TRBJ2-7, reads GAGVSQSPSNKVTEKGKDVELRCDPISGHTALYWYRQSLGQGLEFLIYFQGNSAPDKSGLPSDRFSAERTGGSVSTLTIQRTQQEDSAVYLCASSLYNQGAYEQYFGPGTRLTVT.

The chain employs TRBV7-2 and TRBJ1-4; D is perhaps TRBD1 (6 bases). This CDR3 contains 15 residues. Germline CDR1 is SGHTA and CDR2 is FQGNSA. The V end was cut by 0 bases, the J end by 7 bases, with 12 bases between. Here the CDR3 reads CASSLAGGLGEKLFF. As DNA, the CDR3 is TGTGCCAGCAGCTTAGCCGGGGGGCTAGGTGAAAAACTGTTTTTT. The variable domain in full, with the rest retrieved from reference TRBV7-2 and TRBJ1-4, is GAGVSQSPSNKVTEKGKDVELRCDPISGHTALYWYRQSLGQGLEFLIYFQGNSAPDKSGLPSDRFSAERTGGSVSTLTIQRTQQEDSAVYLCASSLAGGLGEKLFFGSGTQLSVL.

The gene calls are TRBV4-2 and TRBJ2-2, with 10 bases lining up with TRBD2. This CDR3 is 17 amino acids long. J gave up 5 bases and V 1 base, and 7 bases lay outside the gene matches. Germline lookup yields CDR1 LGHNA and CDR2 YNFKEQ. This chain's CDR3 is CASSQVLAGAVTGELFF. The DNA for the CDR3 is TGTGCCAGCAGCCAAGTCCTAGCGGGAGCTGTTACCGGGGAGCTGTTTTTT.

For this clone: Different DNA sequences within this sample yield the same CDR3. The V call is TRBV4-1, the J call TRBJ1-6; a possible D gene is TRBD1 (5 bases). Deletions cut 6 bases from V and 5 bases from J, with 20 bases between. The CDR3 runs to 17 residues. Germline loops: CDR1 MGHRA, CDR2 YSYEKL. The CDR3 nucleotides are TGCGCCAGCAGACAGGTAGGGGCCCAAAGAAATAATTCACCCCTCCACTTT. Its translation: CASRQVGAQRNNSPLHF.

The chain combines TRBV10-3 with TRBJ1-5; unclear D gene. Germline V gives CDR1 ENHRY, CDR2 SYGVKD. CDR3 length: 15 residues. Deletions cut 3 bases from V and 7 bases from J, with 16 bases between. The CDR3 nucleotides read TGTGCCATCAGTGATTTAGTCGGAATACTACAGCCCCAGCATTTT. Protein: CAISDLVGILQPQHF.

The chain combines TRBV7-2 with TRBJ2-2; TRBD1 is a possible D gene (5 bases). Germline V CDR1 and CDR2: SGHTA, FQGNSA. This CDR3 region has 13 residues. The V end lost 2 bases, the J end lost 7 bases, and 8 bases lay between the germline ends. CDR3 bases: TGTGCCAGCAGCTTAAGGGGTTTCGGGGAGCTGTTTTTT. It translates to CASSLRGFGELFF.

V is TRBV5-6 and J is TRBJ1-2, with 7 bases identical to TRBD1. The junction had 0 bases not matched to a gene; V was cut back by 0 bases and J by 4 bases. CDR1 is SGHDT, CDR2 YYEEEE, per germline. The CDR3 consists of 13 residues. The CDR3 bases are TGTGCCAGCAGCTTGGCAGGGGGCTATGGCTACACCTTC. Its translation is CASSLAGGYGYTF.

The chain uses TRBV9 and TRBJ2-3, with D unresolved. V shed 0 bases and J shed 4 bases, with 6 bases lying between them. CDR1 and CDR2 (germline): SGDLS, YYNGEE. The CDR3 length is 13 residues. The CDR3 spells CASSVAYPDTQYF. Written as DNA, the CDR3 is TGTGCCAGCAGCGTAGCGTATCCAGATACGCAGTATTTT.

This chain uses TRBV6-6 with TRBJ1-1; TRBD1 is a possible D gene (5 bases). The CDR3 has 15 amino acids. Trimming took 7 bases from V and 3 from J, leaving 18 bases between them. Germline lookup yields CDR1 MNHNY and CDR2 SVGAGI (reference sequence). CDR3 coding DNA: TGTGCCAGCATCCCCGCAAGCGGGACGGACACTGAAGCTTTCTTT. Protein product: CASIPASGTDTEAFF.

This chain links TRBV5-1 with TRBJ2-3, with 11 bases matching TRBD1. The J segment lost 1 base and the V segment lost 4 bases, leaving 5 bases of the junction unmatched. CDR1 is SGHRS and CDR2 is YFSETQ in the germline V gene. CDR3 length: 16 residues. The DNA for the CDR3 is TGCGCCAGCAGCGGGACAGGGGGTACGGGCACAGATACGCAGTATTTT. This codes for CASSGTGGTGTDTQYF.

This clone was detected once. V is TRBV7-2 and J is TRBJ2-5; D uncertain. V was trimmed by 2 bases and J by 5 bases, leaving 9 bases between them. Germline assignment: CDR1 SGHTA and CDR2 FQGNSA. There are 13 residues in the CDR3. CDR3 sequence: CASSLSTSETQYF. The CDR3 DNA sequence: TGTGCCAGCAGCTTAAGCACGTCCGAGACCCAGTACTTC.

The rearrangement links TRBV4-3 to TRBJ2-3, with TRBD1 as a possible D gene (5 bases). This CDR3 has 15 amino acids. The V end was cut by 0 bases, the J end by 3 bases, with 10 bases between. CDR1 LGHNA and CDR2 YSLEER come from the germline V gene. The DNA for the CDR3 is TGCGCCAGCAGCCAAGAGGGGCCCCCGACAGATACGCAGTATTTT. Translating it yields CASSQEGPPTDTQYF.